The source of this T cell receptor beta chain is a study of T cell changes during pregnancy in multiple sclerosis. Germline V gene sequence: CDR1 SGHAT, CDR2 FQNNGV. This CDR3 contains 13 residues. V was pared by 5 bases and J by 5 bases, with 12 bases between. Sequenced by immunoSEQ multiplex PCR; TCRdb stores in-frame clones only, minus some. The table includes around 80,000 clones, roughly nine tenths detected once. This clonotype was obtained from a female donor with multiple sclerosis, enrolled in a pregnancy study. The sequenced sample was peripheral blood, obtained before pregnancy. The chain links TRBV11-2 to TRBJ1-2; a possible D gene is TRBD1 (5 bases). The CDR3 bases are TGTGCCAGCAGCCGCCCGGGGGGTTATGGCTACACCTTC. Its translation is CASSRPGGYGYTF.